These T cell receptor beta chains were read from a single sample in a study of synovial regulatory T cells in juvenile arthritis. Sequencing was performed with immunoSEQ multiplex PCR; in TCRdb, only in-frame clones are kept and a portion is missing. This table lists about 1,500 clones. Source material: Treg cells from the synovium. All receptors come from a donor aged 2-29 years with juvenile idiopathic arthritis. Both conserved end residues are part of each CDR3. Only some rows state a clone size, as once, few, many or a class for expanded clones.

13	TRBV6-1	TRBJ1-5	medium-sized	CASGDSLNQPQHF
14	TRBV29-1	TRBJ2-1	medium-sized	CSARQGTADNEQFF
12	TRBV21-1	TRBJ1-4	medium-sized	CASSRNLEKLFF
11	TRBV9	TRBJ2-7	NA	CASSVGNEQYF
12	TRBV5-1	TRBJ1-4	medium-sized	CASSLAQGKLFF
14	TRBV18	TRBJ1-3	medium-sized	CASSRPSSGNTIYF
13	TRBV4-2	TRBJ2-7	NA	CASSPLTAYEQYF
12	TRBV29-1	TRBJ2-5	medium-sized	CSVRTVQETQYF
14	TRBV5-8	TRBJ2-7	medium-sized	CASSLQGEGYEQYF
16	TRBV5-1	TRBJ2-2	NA	CASMQGWGPNTGELFF
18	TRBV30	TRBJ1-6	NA	CAWSSLNANIVFKSPLHF
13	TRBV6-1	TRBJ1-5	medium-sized	CASRGGSNQPQHF
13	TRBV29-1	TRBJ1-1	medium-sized	CSVRGTGGTEAFF
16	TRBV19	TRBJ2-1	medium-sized	CASSPHRTGANNEQFF
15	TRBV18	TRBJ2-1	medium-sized	CASSPSQGTSNEQFF
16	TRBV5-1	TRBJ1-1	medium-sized	CASSPSGRDWGTEAFF
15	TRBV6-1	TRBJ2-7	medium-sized	CASSRLAGETYEQYF
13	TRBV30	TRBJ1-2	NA	CAWSVQGAMGYTF
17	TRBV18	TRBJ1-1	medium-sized	CASSPLTLASSNTEAFF
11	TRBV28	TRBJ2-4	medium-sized	CATTGRDIQYF
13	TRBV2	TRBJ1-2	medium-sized	CASSREGAIGYTF
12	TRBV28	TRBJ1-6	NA	CASRSGRSPLHF
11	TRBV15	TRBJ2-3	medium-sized	CATMGVNTQYF
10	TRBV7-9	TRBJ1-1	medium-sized	CASSLTEAFF
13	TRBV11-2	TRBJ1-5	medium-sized	CASSLGPEQPQHF
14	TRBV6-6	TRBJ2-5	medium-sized	CASSIQGRGETQYF
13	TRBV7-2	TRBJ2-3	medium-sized	CASSSTGADTQYF
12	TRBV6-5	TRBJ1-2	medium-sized	CASSTGYHGYTF
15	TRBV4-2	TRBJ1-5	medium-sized	CASSQGVYSNQPQHF
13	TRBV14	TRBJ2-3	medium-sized	CASSQRLPGTQYF
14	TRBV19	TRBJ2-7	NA	CASSSTSGGLEQYF
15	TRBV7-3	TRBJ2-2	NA	CAGSLKGGSTGELFF
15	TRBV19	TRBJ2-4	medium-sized	CASSQVSLAKNIQYF
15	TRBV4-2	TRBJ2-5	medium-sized	CASSRAAAGGETQYF
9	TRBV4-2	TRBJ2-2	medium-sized	CATTGELFF
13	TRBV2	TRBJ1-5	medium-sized	CASRQTGNQPQHF
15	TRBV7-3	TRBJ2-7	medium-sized	CASSLTGGISYEQYF
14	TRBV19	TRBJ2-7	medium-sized	CASSAGLAGYEQYF
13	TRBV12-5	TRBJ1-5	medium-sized	CASGWDSDQPQHF
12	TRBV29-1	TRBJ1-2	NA	CSVEGASEGCPF
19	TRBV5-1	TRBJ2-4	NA	CASSSGLAGGGIDKNIQYF
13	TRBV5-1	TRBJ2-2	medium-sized	CASSFGWTGELFF
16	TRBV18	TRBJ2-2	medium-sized	CASSPGRGRNTGELFF
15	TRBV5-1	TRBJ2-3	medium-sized	CASTTSTGGPDTQYF
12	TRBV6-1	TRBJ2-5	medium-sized	CASNTGIKTQYF
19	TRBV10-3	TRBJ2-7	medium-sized	CAISGEQGLPSGISYEQYF
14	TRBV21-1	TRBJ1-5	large	CASSSGVGKQPQHF